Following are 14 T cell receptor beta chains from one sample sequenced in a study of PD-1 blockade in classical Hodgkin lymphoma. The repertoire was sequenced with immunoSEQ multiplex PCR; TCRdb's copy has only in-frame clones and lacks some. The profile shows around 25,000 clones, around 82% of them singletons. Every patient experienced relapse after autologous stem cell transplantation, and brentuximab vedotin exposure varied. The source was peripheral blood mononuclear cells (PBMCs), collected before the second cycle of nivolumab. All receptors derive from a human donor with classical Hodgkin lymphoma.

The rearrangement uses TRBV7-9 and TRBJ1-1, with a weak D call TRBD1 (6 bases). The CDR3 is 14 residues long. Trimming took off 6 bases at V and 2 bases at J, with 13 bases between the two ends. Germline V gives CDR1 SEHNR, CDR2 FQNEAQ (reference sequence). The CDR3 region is CASRVEGGNTEAFF. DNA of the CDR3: TGTGCCAGCAGAGTAGAGGGGGGTAACACTGAAGCTTTCTTT.

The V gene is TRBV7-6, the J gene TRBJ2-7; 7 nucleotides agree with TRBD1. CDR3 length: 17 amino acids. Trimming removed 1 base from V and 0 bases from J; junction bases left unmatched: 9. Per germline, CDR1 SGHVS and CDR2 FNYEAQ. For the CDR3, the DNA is TGTGCCAGCAGCTTAGGTCCCGGACAGGACCTCTCCTACGAGCAGTACTTC. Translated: CASSLGPGQDLSYEQYF.

The CDR3 spells CASSLEPGNNEKLFF. CDR3 in DNA: TGTGCCAGCAGCTTAGAACCGGGAAATAATGAAAAACTGTTTTTT. This chain uses TRBV7-9 with TRBJ1-4; no definite D call. Germline loops: CDR1 SEHNR, CDR2 FQNEAQ (reference sequence). The CDR3 covers 15 residues. V was shortened by 1 base and J by 4 bases, with 10 bases between the two germline ends.

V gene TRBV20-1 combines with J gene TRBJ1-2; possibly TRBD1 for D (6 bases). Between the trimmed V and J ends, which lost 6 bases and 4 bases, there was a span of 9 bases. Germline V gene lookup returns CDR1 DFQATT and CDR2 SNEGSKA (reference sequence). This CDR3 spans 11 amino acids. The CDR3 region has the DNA TGCAGTGCACAGGGAGTCTATGGCTACACCTTC. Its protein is CSAQGVYGYTF.

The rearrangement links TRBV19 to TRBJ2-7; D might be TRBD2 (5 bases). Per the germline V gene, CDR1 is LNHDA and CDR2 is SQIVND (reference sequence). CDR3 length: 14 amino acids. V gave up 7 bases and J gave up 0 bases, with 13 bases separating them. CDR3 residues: CASTPGAGSYEQYF. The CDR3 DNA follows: TGTGCCAGTACCCCTGGTGCGGGCTCCTACGAGCAGTACTTC.

This CDR3 reads CASSPPGTGVYEQYF. The CDR3 nucleotides are TGTGCCAGCAGCCCTCCCGGGACAGGGGTCTACGAGCAGTACTTC. The V and J genes are TRBV28 and TRBJ2-7; 10 bases agree with TRBD1. Germline V lookup: CDR1 MDHEN, CDR2 SYDVKM. V gave up 6 bases and J gave up 3 bases; unmatched junction bases: 8. CDR3 length equals 15 residues.

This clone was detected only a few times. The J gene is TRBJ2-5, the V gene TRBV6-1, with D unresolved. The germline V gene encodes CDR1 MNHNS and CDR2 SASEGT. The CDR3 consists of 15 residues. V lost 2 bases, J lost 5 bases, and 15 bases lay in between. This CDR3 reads CASSEIKTRRETQYF. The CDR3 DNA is TGTGCCAGCAGTGAAATTAAGACCCGGCGGGAGACCCAGTACTTC.

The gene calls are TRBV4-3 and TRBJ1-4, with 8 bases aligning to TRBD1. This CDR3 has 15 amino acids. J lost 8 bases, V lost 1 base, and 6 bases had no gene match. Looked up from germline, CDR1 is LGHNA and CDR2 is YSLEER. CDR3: CASSQGTGPGEKLFF. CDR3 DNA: TGCGCCAGCAGCCAAGGGACAGGGCCCGGGGAAAAACTGTTTTTT.

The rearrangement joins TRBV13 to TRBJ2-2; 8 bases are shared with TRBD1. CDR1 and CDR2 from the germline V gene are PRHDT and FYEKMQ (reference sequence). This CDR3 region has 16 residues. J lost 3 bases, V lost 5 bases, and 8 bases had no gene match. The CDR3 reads CASSRARGRDTGELFF. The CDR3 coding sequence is TGTGCCAGCAGCCGCGCCAGGGGGCGCGACACCGGGGAGCTGTTTTTT.

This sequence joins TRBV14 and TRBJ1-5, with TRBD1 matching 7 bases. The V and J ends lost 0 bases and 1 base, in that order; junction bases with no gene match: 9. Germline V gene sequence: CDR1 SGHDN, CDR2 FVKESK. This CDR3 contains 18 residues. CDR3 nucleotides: TGTGCCAGCAGCCAAGAGGGGGGGGGACAGAGGAGCAATCAGCCCCAGCATTTT. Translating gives CASSQEGGGQRSNQPQHF.

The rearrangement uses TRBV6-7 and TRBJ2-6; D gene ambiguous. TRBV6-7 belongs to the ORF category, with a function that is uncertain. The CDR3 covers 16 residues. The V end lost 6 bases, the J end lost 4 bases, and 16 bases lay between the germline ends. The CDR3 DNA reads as TGTGCCAGCAGGGAAAATGACGATGGGGGGGCCAACGTCCTGACTTTC. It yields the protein CASRENDDGGANVLTF.

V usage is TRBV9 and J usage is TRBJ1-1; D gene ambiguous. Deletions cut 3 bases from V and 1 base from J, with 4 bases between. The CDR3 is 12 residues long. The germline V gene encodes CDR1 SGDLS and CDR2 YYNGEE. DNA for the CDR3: TGTGCCAGCAGCGGGGGGAACACTGAAGCTTTCTTT. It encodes CASSGGNTEAFF.

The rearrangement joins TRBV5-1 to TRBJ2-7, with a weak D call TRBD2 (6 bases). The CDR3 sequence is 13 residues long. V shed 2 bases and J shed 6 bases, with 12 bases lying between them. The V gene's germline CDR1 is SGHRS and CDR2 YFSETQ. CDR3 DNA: TGCGCCAGCAGCTTTACTAGCTCCCGCGAGCAGTACTTC. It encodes CASSFTSSREQYF.

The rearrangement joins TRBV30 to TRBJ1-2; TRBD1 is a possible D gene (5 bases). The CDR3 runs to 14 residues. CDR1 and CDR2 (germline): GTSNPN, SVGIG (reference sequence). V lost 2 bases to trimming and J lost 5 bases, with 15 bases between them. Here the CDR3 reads CAWSKETVQYGYTF. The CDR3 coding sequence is TGTGCCTGGAGTAAAGAGACAGTGCAATATGGCTACACCTTC.